This T cell receptor (beta chain) was sequenced for a study of blood T cell repertoires in COVID-19. Across the study: Donors in the United States, Italy and Spain gave samples during acute or convalescent COVID-19. Sources were T cells, B-cell-depleted T cells, or PBMCs; the material itself was cDNA or gDNA.

Authors' methods: Scientists estimated how many nucleated cells there were by amplifying reference gene primers. Profiling relied on immunoSEQ multiplex PCR, and the TCRdb table lists in-frame clones only, not all of them. For V, J and clone size, that table is used; D and trimming come from the DNA. The sample shows about 250,000 clones, roughly 88% of them seen only once. Germline CDR1 and CDR2: SGHRS and YFSETQ. The CDR3 extends over 15 amino acids. V shed 3 bases and J 9 bases; nucleotides not matched to a gene: 8. Sequenced: peripheral blood. This chain uses TRBV5-1 with TRBJ1-6; 8 bases agree with TRBD1. The source is a man of 80 years or more with acute or convalescent COVID-19. This chain's CDR3 is CASSSLTGDGSPLHF. The CDR3 nucleotides are TGCGCCAGCAGCTCCTTGACAGGGGATGGTTCACCCCTCCACTTT.